One and the same sample provided the 7 T cell receptor beta chains below, sequenced in a study of blood T cell repertoires in COVID-19. Some clones are missing from TCRdb's copy, which holds only in-frame ones; the method was immunoSEQ multiplex PCR. The sample lists fewer than 80,000 clones; roughly 92% were seen once. The sequenced material came from peripheral blood. The receptors were gathered from a human donor in a cohort sampled during active COVID-19.

The genes are TRBV3-1 (or the pseudogene TRBV3-2) and TRBJ1-1, with 9 positions matching TRBD1. The CDR3 runs 15 residues. CDR1 and CDR2 from the germline V gene are LGHDT and YNNKEL (reference sequence). The V and J ends lost 3 bases and 10 bases, in that order; junction bases with no gene match: 12. Written as DNA, the CDR3 is TGTGCCAGCAGCCATTACACCGGGACAGGGAGGGCAGCTTTCTTT. Encoded protein: CASSHYTGTGRAAFF.

This clone turned up a few times. The gene calls are TRBV9 and TRBJ2-2; D ambiguous. V was trimmed by 2 bases and J by 3 bases, leaving 8 bases between them. The CDR3 loop spans 14 amino acids. Germline lookup yields CDR1 SGDLS and CDR2 YYNGEE. The CDR3 sequence is CASSVNSYTGELFF. The CDR3 nucleotides read TGTGCCAGCAGCGTCAACTCTTACACCGGGGAGCTGTTTTTT.

The V gene is TRBV9, the J gene TRBJ2-1; 11 bases are a match to TRBD2. Germline CDR1 is SGDLS and CDR2 is YYNGEE. This CDR3 spans 17 amino acids. V shed 0 bases and J 4 bases; nucleotides not matched to a gene: 6. Here the CDR3 DNA reads TGTGCCAGCAGCGTAGATATAGCGGGGGGGTTTTACAATGAGCAGTTCTTC. It codes for CASSVDIAGGFYNEQFF.

The V gene is TRBV6-5, the J gene TRBJ1-2; D call uncertain. Germline V gene data show CDR1 as MNHEY and CDR2 as SVGAGI. V was clipped by 0 bases and J by 4 bases, with 9 bases between them. CDR3 length equals 14 residues. This chain's CDR3 is CASSYSARSYGYTF. The CDR3, as DNA: TGTGCCAGCAGTTACTCGGCGAGGAGCTATGGCTACACCTTC.

The chain is built from TRBV27 and TRBJ2-3, with 9 positions matching TRBD2. CDR1 is MNHEY and CDR2 is SMNVEV in the germline V gene (reference sequence). The length of the CDR3 is 17 residues. V trimming: 6 bases; J trimming: 3 bases; junction bases outside the gene matches: 13. The CDR3 DNA sequence: TGTGCCAGCAGCCGCCTCGGAGCGGGGGGAGGGACAGATACGCAGTATTTT. Residues: CASSRLGAGGGTDTQYF.

This clone was found once. The rearrangement uses TRBV6-4 and TRBJ2-1; 9 nucleotides align to TRBD2. Germline CDR1 MRHNA, CDR2 SNTAGT. Trimming took 10 bases from V and 2 from J; bases not matched to a gene: 12. This CDR3 comprises 16 residues. The CDR3 loop reads CAIRGGAGLTYNEQFF. Here the CDR3 DNA reads TGTGCCATACGCGGGGGGGCGGGCCTTACCTACAATGAGCAGTTCTTC.

The chain uses TRBV4-1 and TRBJ2-3; 8 bases align to TRBD2. Losses at the gene ends were 1 base for V and 14 bases for J; bases not matched to a gene: 5. The CDR3 has 12 amino acids. Germline-derived CDR1 and CDR2 are MGHRA and YSYEKL. CDR3 DNA sequence: TGCGCCAGCAGCCAAGGGACTAGCCCGCGGTATTTT. It encodes CASSQGTSPRYF.